This T cell receptor (beta chain) was sequenced for a study of cytomegalovirus exposure and HLA in healthy donors. Study findings and constraints: According to a subsequent analysis, TCR clusters identified in the first cohort showed a tendency to co-occur across the approximately 120 validation repertoires. Associated with cytomegalovirus, according to the listing, were 150 to 200 TCR beta chains.

As to this clone: Its antigen is unknown.

Only in-frame clones appear in the TCRdb table, and some are missing; sequencing was by immunoSEQ multiplex PCR. This repertoire shows 130,000 to 150,000 clones, roughly nine tenths found once; its top ten account for over 9%. This sequence originates from a woman between 18 and 29 years old in good health and CMV-seropositive. Sequenced sample: PBMCs.

CDR3: CASSRTLGTGGDIQYF. CDR3 nucleotide sequence: TGTGCCAGCAGCCGTACTCTCGGGACAGGGGGCGACATTCAGTACTTC. This chain connects TRBV5-5 to TRBJ2-4; 12 nucleotides line up with TRBD1. CDR1 and CDR2 from the germline V gene are SGHKS and YYEKEE (reference sequence). This CDR3 has 16 residues. With V trimmed by 4 bases and J by 8 bases, 10 bases remained unmatched.